Listed below are T cell receptor beta chains from one sample, sequenced in a study of T-cell memory formation after mild COVID-19. One entry per CDR3 protein results from TCRdb running MiXCR on the 5' RACE reads. The repertoire holds a few hundred thousand distinct CDR3 sequences, with approximately 27% as singletons. The source material was PBMCs or a T cell subset sorted from them (not recorded which). Source of these receptors: an adult woman who had mild COVID-19 (a few samples of this study predate the infection). Cell type and time point are not known. The CDR3 runs from the conserved cysteine through the conserved F or W. The D gene is left open where the match is weak. Expanded clones get a size class; other rows say once, few or many, or leave the size out.

J: TRBJ2-3; length: 14; D: .; size: few; V: TRBV11-1; DNA: TGTGCCAGCAGCTCGCATACAGGGACAGATACGCAGTATTTT; CDR3: CASSSHTGTDTQYF
J: TRBJ2-7; length: 11; D: .; size: few; V: TRBV7-9; DNA: TGTGCCAGCAGCTCGGACTGGGAGCAGTACTTC; CDR3: CASSSDWEQYF
J: TRBJ2-3; length: 14; D: .; size: few; V: TRBV2; DNA: TGTGCCAGCAGTGAAGCGGCCCTCACAGATACGCAGTATTTT; CDR3: CASSEAALTDTQYF
J: TRBJ2-1; length: 21; D: TRBD2; size: .; V: TRBV7-6; DNA: TGTGCCAGCAGCTTAGGGCCTGGTGCTAGCGGGAGGGCCACTTCCACCAATGAGCAGTTCTTC; CDR3: CASSLGPGASGRATSTNEQFF
J: TRBJ1-1; length: 18; D: .; size: .; V: TRBV15; DNA: TGTGCCACCAGCAGAGTCGCGGGAGGCCCCCAGGGGAACACTGAAGCTTTCTTT; CDR3: CATSRVAGGPQGNTEAFF
J: TRBJ2-7; length: 16; D: .; size: .; V: TRBV4-1; DNA: TGCGCCAGCAGCCTACTTCAGGGTGTAAAGTCCTACGAGCAGTACTTC; CDR3: CASSLLQGVKSYEQYF
J: TRBJ2-1; length: 15; D: .; size: .; V: TRBV6-2/TRBV6-3; DNA: TGTGCCAGCAGTTATTACGGTCTAGTGAGCAATGAGCAGTTCTTC; CDR3: CASSYYGLVSNEQFF
J: TRBJ2-4; length: 14; D: TRBD1; size: .; V: TRBV6-1; DNA: TGTGCCAGCAGTGGCCCGACAGGGAATAATATTCAGTACTTC; CDR3: CASSGPTGNNIQYF
J: TRBJ2-3; length: 18; D: TRBD2; size: few; V: TRBV5-6; DNA: TGTGCCAGCAGCTTGGTACGGAGCCCAGCGGGGGCGGTAGATACGCAGTATTTT; CDR3: CASSLVRSPAGAVDTQYF
J: TRBJ2-1; length: 17; D: TRBD2; size: few; V: TRBV4-2; DNA: TGTGCCAGCAGCCAAGGGAAGGGCGGGAGCTCCTACAATGAGCAGTTCTTC; CDR3: CASSQGKGGSSYNEQFF
J: TRBJ2-6; length: 18; D: .; size: few; V: TRBV11-2; DNA: TGTGCCAGCAGCTTCTCCGGGGGCGCTAGCTCTGGGGCCAACGTCCTGACTTTC; CDR3: CASSFSGGASSGANVLTF
J: TRBJ1-1; length: 15; D: .; size: .; V: TRBV5-1; DNA: TGCGCCAGCAGCCCGGGTCCCAGGGCGAGCACTGAAGCTTTCTTT; CDR3: CASSPGPRASTEAFF
J: TRBJ2-3; length: 13; D: .; size: .; V: TRBV6-2/TRBV6-3; DNA: TGTGCCAGCAGTTACGGGGGAGTGGATACGCAGTATTTT; CDR3: CASSYGGVDTQYF
J: TRBJ1-1; length: 11; D: TRBD1; size: .; V: TRBV25-1; DNA: TGCTCCTCCGGACAGGGCCCTGAAGCTTTCTTT; CDR3: CSSGQGPEAFF
J: TRBJ1-1; length: 17; D: .; size: .; V: TRBV12-3/TRBV12-4; DNA: TGTGCCAGCACCAACGGGTACGGTTTGTCTTCGAACACTGAAGCTTTCTTT; CDR3: CASTNGYGLSSNTEAFF
J: TRBJ2-5; length: 11; D: .; size: .; V: TRBV20-1; DNA: TGCAGTGCGGCGCCAGGGAGGACCCAGTACTTC; CDR3: CSAAPGRTQYF
J: TRBJ2-7; length: 14; D: .; size: few; V: TRBV27; DNA: TGTGCCAGCACCACGATGGGGGACAATTACGAGCAGTACTTC; CDR3: CASTTMGDNYEQYF
J: TRBJ1-1; length: 14; D: .; size: .; V: TRBV20-1; DNA: TGCAGTGCTAGAGCGGGTTGGTGGGGGACTGAAGCTTTCTTT; CDR3: CSARAGWWGTEAFF
J: TRBJ2-1; length: 13; D: .; size: few; V: TRBV20-1; DNA: TGCAGTGCTAGGGGACCCCGGACAGTCGAGCAGTTCTTC; CDR3: CSARGPRTVEQFF
J: TRBJ2-1; length: 14; D: .; size: .; V: TRBV6-4; DNA: TGTGCCAGCAGTGAGTTTGGGGAGTACAATGAGCAGTTCTTC; CDR3: CASSEFGEYNEQFF
J: TRBJ1-4; length: 13; D: .; size: few; V: TRBV29-1; DNA: TGCAGCGTTGAAGTCTTCCAAACTGAAAAACTGTTTTTT; CDR3: CSVEVFQTEKLFF
J: TRBJ2-7; length: 15; D: .; size: .; V: TRBV30; DNA: TGTGCCTGGAACGGGGTGCCAGGGAAACCCCACGAGCAGTACTTC; CDR3: CAWNGVPGKPHEQYF
J: TRBJ2-3; length: 15; D: TRBD2; size: .; V: TRBV2; DNA: TGTGCCAGCAGTGAGCGGGGGGCCTGGATAGATACGCAGTATTTT; CDR3: CASSERGAWIDTQYF
J: TRBJ1-2; length: 14; D: TRBD1; size: .; V: TRBV18; DNA: TGTGCCAGCTCACGAAGCTCAGGGGGAAATGGCTACACCTTC; CDR3: CASSRSSGGNGYTF
J: TRBJ2-2; length: 16; D: TRBD1; size: few; V: TRBV24-1; DNA: TGTGCCACCGAAGCACCGGGACAGGCGTACACCGGGGAGCTGTTTTTT; CDR3: CATEAPGQAYTGELFF
J: TRBJ2-3; length: 14; D: TRBD2; size: .; V: TRBV20-1; DNA: TGCAGTGCCCCTCCGGGACTAGCTCCAGACACGCAGTATTTT; CDR3: CSAPPGLAPDTQYF
J: TRBJ1-5; length: 14; D: TRBD1; size: few; V: TRBV5-1; DNA: TGCGCCAGCAGCTTGGGGACAGGGACTCAGCCCCAGCATTTT; CDR3: CASSLGTGTQPQHF
J: TRBJ2-3; length: 13; D: .; size: .; V: TRBV10-3; DNA: TGTGCCATCAGTGAGCTCGGAGGAGAGGCGCAGTATTTT; CDR3: CAISELGGEAQYF
J: TRBJ2-7; length: 19; D: TRBD1; size: few; V: TRBV12-3/TRBV12-4; DNA: TGTGCCAGCAGTCCCTCCCGGGACAGGGGCGATCTGCCCTCCTACGAGCAGTACTTC; CDR3: CASSPSRDRGDLPSYEQYF
J: TRBJ2-7; length: 14; D: TRBD2; size: .; V: TRBV24-1; DNA: TGTGCCACCAGTACTAGCGGGGGCATGTACGAGCAGTACTTC; CDR3: CATSTSGGMYEQYF
J: TRBJ1-1; length: 17; D: .; size: .; V: TRBV27; DNA: TGTGCCAGCAGTTTAAGACCCTTTGCAGAACTGAACACTGAAGCTTTCTTT; CDR3: CASSLRPFAELNTEAFF
J: TRBJ2-3; length: 12; D: TRBD2; size: few; V: TRBV6-5; DNA: TGTGCCAGCAGCCCTTCTAGCGGGGCCCGGTATTTT; CDR3: CASSPSSGARYF
J: TRBJ2-3; length: 14; D: TRBD1; size: many; V: TRBV15; DNA: TGTGCCACCAGCCGTACAGGGGAAACAGATACGCAGTATTTT; CDR3: CATSRTGETDTQYF
J: TRBJ1-4; length: 10; D: .; size: .; V: TRBV19; DNA: TGTGCCAGTACGGGTGAAAAACTGTTTTTT; CDR3: CASTGEKLFF
J: TRBJ1-1; length: 13; D: .; size: .; V: TRBV7-9; DNA: TGTGCCAGCAGCTTAGTAGGGGGACAAGAAGCTTTCTTT; CDR3: CASSLVGGQEAFF
J: TRBJ1-1; length: 13; D: .; size: .; V: TRBV4-1; DNA: TGCGCCAGCAGCCCGGCGATGAACACTGAAGCTTTCTTT; CDR3: CASSPAMNTEAFF
J: TRBJ2-2; length: 15; D: .; size: few; V: TRBV7-8; DNA: TGTGCCAGCAGCTTAGCGGGGGACTGGGCCGGGGAGCTGTTTTTT; CDR3: CASSLAGDWAGELFF
J: TRBJ1-2; length: 11; D: .; size: .; V: TRBV20-1; DNA: TGCAGTGCTAGAGATAGCGCCGGCTACACCTTC; CDR3: CSARDSAGYTF
J: TRBJ2-7; length: 15; D: TRBD2; size: .; V: TRBV20-1; DNA: TGCAGTGCTAGACCAGGACTAGTCAGCTCCTACGAGCAGTACTTC; CDR3: CSARPGLVSSYEQYF
J: TRBJ2-1; length: 16; D: TRBD2; size: few; V: TRBV14; DNA: TGTGCCAGCAGCCATTGGGGAGGGGCTTCCTACAATGAGCAGTTCTTC; CDR3: CASSHWGGASYNEQFF
J: TRBJ2-1; length: 14; D: .; size: .; V: TRBV7-2; DNA: TGTGCCAGCAGCTTAGTACAAGGGGGGAATGAGCAGTTCTTC; CDR3: CASSLVQGGNEQFF
J: TRBJ2-7; length: 12; D: .; size: .; V: TRBV12-3/TRBV12-4; DNA: TGTGCCAGCAGTTTAAGGAGTGAAGAGCAGTACTTC; CDR3: CASSLRSEEQYF
J: TRBJ2-2; length: 15; D: .; size: once; V: TRBV9; DNA: TGTGCCAGCAGCGCCAGGGGTTTGGGCACCGGGGAGCTGTTTTTT; CDR3: CASSARGLGTGELFF
J: TRBJ2-4; length: 14; D: .; size: few; V: TRBV4-3; DNA: TGCGCCAGCAGCCAAGAGGGAGTGGGCGACATTCAGTACTTC; CDR3: CASSQEGVGDIQYF
J: TRBJ2-1; length: 17; D: .; size: few; V: TRBV5-5; DNA: TGTGCCAGCAGCCTGAACTCTGGGGCCCTTGCCCCCGGCAAGCAGTTCTTC; CDR3: CASSLNSGALAPGKQFF
J: TRBJ1-2; length: 15; D: TRBD1; size: few; V: TRBV24-1; DNA: TGTGCCACCAGTGATACCAGCGACAGGGCCCGTGGCTACACCTTC; CDR3: CATSDTSDRARGYTF
J: TRBJ2-7; length: 13; D: .; size: few; V: TRBV3-1; DNA: TGTGCCAGCAGCCAAGGGGCCCCCGACGAGCAGTACTTC; CDR3: CASSQGAPDEQYF
J: TRBJ2-7; length: 15; D: .; size: many; V: TRBV7-6; DNA: TGTGCCAGCAGCCTAGGTCGGGGAGACTCCTACGAGCAGTACTTC; CDR3: CASSLGRGDSYEQYF
J: TRBJ2-7; length: 14; D: TRBD2; size: .; V: TRBV11-1; DNA: TGTGCCAGCACTAAGCGGGAGCTGACTTACGAGCAGTACTTC; CDR3: CASTKRELTYEQYF
J: TRBJ2-1; length: 16; D: .; size: .; V: TRBV7-6; DNA: TGTGCCAGCAGCTCCAATAGCGGATCCTCCTACAATGAGCAGTTCTTC; CDR3: CASSSNSGSSYNEQFF
J: TRBJ2-2; length: 13; D: .; size: few; V: TRBV20-1; DNA: TGCAGTGCTAATCCTGTAGGCACCGGGGAGCTGTTTTTT; CDR3: CSANPVGTGELFF
J: TRBJ2-3; length: 16; D: .; size: few; V: TRBV9; DNA: TGTGCCAGCAGCCCAGGGGGACTCGCAGCCCCAGATACGCAGTATTTT; CDR3: CASSPGGLAAPDTQYF
J: TRBJ2-3; length: 13; D: .; size: few; V: TRBV5-1; DNA: TGCGCCAGCAGCTTGTTCGCCACAGATACGCAGTATTTT; CDR3: CASSLFATDTQYF
J: TRBJ2-1; length: 15; D: .; size: few; V: TRBV20-1; DNA: TGCAGTGCTAGGGGTCGAGAAGGGAGCTACAATGAGCAGTTCTTC; CDR3: CSARGREGSYNEQFF
J: TRBJ2-1; length: 13; D: .; size: .; V: TRBV14; DNA: TGTGCCAGCAGCCCTCTTGGGGCGGATGAGCAGTTCTTC; CDR3: CASSPLGADEQFF
J: TRBJ2-5; length: 14; D: .; size: .; V: TRBV20-1; DNA: TGCAGTGCTAGGGGTCATGGCGGTCAAGAGACCCAGTACTTC; CDR3: CSARGHGGQETQYF
J: TRBJ1-1; length: 14; D: .; size: .; V: TRBV29-1; DNA: TGCAGCGTTGGGGGACACCTGAGGGACACTGAAGCTTTCTTT; CDR3: CSVGGHLRDTEAFF
J: TRBJ1-5; length: 13; D: .; size: few; V: TRBV12-3/TRBV12-4; DNA: TGTGCCAGCAGTTTTACAGGGAATCAGCCCCAGCATTTT; CDR3: CASSFTGNQPQHF
J: TRBJ2-7; length: 14; D: TRBD1; size: few; V: TRBV29-1; DNA: TGCAGCGTTGAAGGACAGGGGATGTTAAACGAGCAGTACTTC; CDR3: CSVEGQGMLNEQYF
J: TRBJ1-5; length: 12; D: .; size: .; V: TRBV19; DNA: TGTGCCAGCAAGGGACAACATCAGCCCCAGCATTTT; CDR3: CASKGQHQPQHF